Detailed here is one T cell receptor (beta chain). Profiled with immunoSEQ multiplex PCR; TCRdb holds only in-frame clones, not every one. The sample consists of 490,000 or so clones, around 89% of them appearing once. This sample was taken from a study of blood T cell repertoires in COVID-19. Germline V gene sequence: CDR1 MGHRA, CDR2 YSYEKL. V was trimmed by 1 base and J by 3 bases, leaving 17 bases between them. The CDR3 extends over 17 amino acids. Participants reported their clinical history, and cohort assignment relied on those reports. V usage is TRBV4-1 and J usage is TRBJ2-3, with D perhaps matching TRBD1 (6 bases). The TCR was taken from a woman aged 40-49 years who had recovered from COVID-19. The source material was PBMCs or T cells enriched from blood (not recorded which). DNA of the CDR3: TGCGCCAGCAGCCAAGGCTGGCAGGGGCGACGTACAGATACGCAGTATTTT. This sequence encodes CASSQGWQGRRTDTQYF.